The 9 T cell receptor beta chains given below trace back to one sample, sequenced in a study of T-cell reconstitution after alpha-beta-depleted transplantation in children. Construction of the TCRbeta library involved unique molecular identifiers. One entry per CDR3 protein results from TCRdb running MiXCR on the PCR reads. This table holds 600,000 or so distinct CDR3 sequences, under 25% found once. The source was PBMCs, mostly from graft donor cells, collected 360 days after TCRalphabeta/CD19-depleted stem cell transplant. These receptors were collected from a boy in the first two years of life who had a stem cell transplant for acute myeloid leukemia, so the T cells may come from the graft donor.

This clonotype was seen only a few times. This rearrangement joins TRBV4-2 to TRBJ2-4, with D possibly TRBD2 on 5 matching bases. Germline V gives CDR1 LGHNA, CDR2 YNFKEQ. CDR3 length: 16 residues. V was shortened by 0 bases and J by 7 bases, with 16 bases between the two germline ends. The CDR3 bases are TGTGCCAGCAGCCAAGATGAGCGGCGGTCTGGGAACATTCAGTACTTC. Protein sequence: CASSQDERRSGNIQYF.

This clonotype was detected only a few times. This chain connects TRBV7-2 to TRBJ2-3; D gene ambiguous. The germline V gene encodes CDR1 SGHTA and CDR2 FQGNSA. V was shortened by 1 base and J by 0 bases, with 8 bases between the two germline ends. This CDR3 is 15 amino acids long. CDR3 region: CASSLVVTSTDTQYF. CDR3 sequence (DNA): TGTGCCAGCAGCTTAGTAGTTACTAGCACAGATACGCAGTATTTT.

This clonotype was observed once. In nucleotides, the CDR3 is TGTGCCAGCAGTGAAGTGGGGGGCGAGACCCAGTACTTC. Translating gives CASSEVGGETQYF. The chain recombines TRBV6-4 with TRBJ2-5, with D perhaps TRBD1 or TRBD2 (6 bases each). This CDR3 comprises 13 residues. Trimming cost V 3 bases and J 5 bases, with 10 bases left between them. The germline CDR1 and CDR2 sequences are MRHNA and SNTAGT.

This clonotype was detected only a few times. This chain links TRBV10-3 with TRBJ2-7, with TRBD1 as a possible D gene (8 bases). Germline V CDR1 and CDR2: ENHRY, SYGVKD. The ends were cut back, 4 bases at V and 6 bases at J, with 19 bases in the middle. The CDR3 spans 15 residues. The chain's CDR3 is CAISGGRTGRGEQYF. The CDR3 coding sequence is TGTGCCATCAGTGGGGGGAGGACAGGGAGGGGCGAGCAGTACTTC.

Only a few counts were recorded for this clonotype. The chain is built from TRBV20-1 and TRBJ1-5; possible D gene TRBD1, 5 bases. Germline values: CDR1 DFQATT, CDR2 SNEGSKA (reference sequence). Deletions cut 6 bases from V and 6 bases from J, with 15 bases between. The CDR3 spans 13 residues. CDR3 sequence: CSARGHPGQPQHF. The CDR3 bases are TGCAGTGCCCGCGGACACCCCGGTCAGCCCCAGCATTTT.

V is TRBV30 and J is TRBJ2-7; 9 bases are shared with TRBD1. V lost 2 bases and J lost 5; bases outside the gene matches: 7. Germline CDR1 reads GTSNPN; CDR2 reads SVGIG (reference sequence). The CDR3 runs 14 residues. CDR3 protein: CAWSPGTGRDEQYF. Written as DNA, the CDR3 is TGTGCCTGGAGTCCCGGGACAGGGAGGGACGAGCAGTACTTC.

Many counts were recorded for this clonotype. The chain joins TRBV3-1 to TRBJ1-1, with 10 bases aligning to TRBD1. Germline-derived CDR1 and CDR2 are LGHDT and YNNKEL (reference sequence). This CDR3 spans 15 amino acids. J was trimmed by 4 bases and V by 5 bases; bases with no gene match: 7. The DNA for the CDR3 is TGTGCCAGCAGCAAAGTGACAGGGGGCCTCACTGAAGCTTTCTTT. Encoded protein: CASSKVTGGLTEAFF.

Many counts were recorded for this clonotype. V gene TRBV5-1 combines with J gene TRBJ2-1; 8 nucleotides match TRBD2. The CDR3 spans 16 residues. V shed 3 bases, J shed 4 bases, and the junction held 9 bases outside the gene matches. Germline V gene sequence: CDR1 SGHRS, CDR2 YFSETQ. In DNA, the CDR3 is TGCGCCAGCAGCTACTTTTCGGGGGGGCCTTACAATGAGCAGTTCTTC. Translated, it gives CASSYFSGGPYNEQFF.

This clonotype was observed a handful of times. The chain employs TRBV15 and TRBJ2-2; weak D call: TRBD1 (5 bases). With 4 bases removed from V and 2 bases from J, the gap between germline ends came to 8 bases. CDR3 size: 14 residues. Germline CDR1 is LNHNV and CDR2 is YYDKDF (reference sequence). CDR3 DNA: TGTGCCACCAGCACAGGGCTTAACACCGGGGAGCTGTTTTTT. Translated, it gives CATSTGLNTGELFF. Supplemented by reference TRBV15 and TRBJ2-2, the full variable domain reads DAMVIQNPRYQVTQFGKPVTLSCSQTLNHNVMYWYQQKSSQAPKLLFHYYDKDFNNEADTPDNFQSRRPNTSFCFLDIRSPGLGDTAMYLCATSTGLNTGELFFGEGSRLTVL.